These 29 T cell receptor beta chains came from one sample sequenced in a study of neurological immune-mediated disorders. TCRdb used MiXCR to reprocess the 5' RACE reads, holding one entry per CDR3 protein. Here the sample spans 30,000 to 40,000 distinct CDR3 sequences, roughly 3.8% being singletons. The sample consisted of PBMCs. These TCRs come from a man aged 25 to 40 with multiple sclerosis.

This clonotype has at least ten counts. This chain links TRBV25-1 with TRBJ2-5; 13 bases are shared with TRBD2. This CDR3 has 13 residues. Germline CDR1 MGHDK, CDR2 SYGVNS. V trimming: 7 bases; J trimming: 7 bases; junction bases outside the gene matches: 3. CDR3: CASKLAGGATQYF. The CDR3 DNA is TGTGCCAGCAAACTAGCGGGGGGGGCGACCCAGTACTTC.

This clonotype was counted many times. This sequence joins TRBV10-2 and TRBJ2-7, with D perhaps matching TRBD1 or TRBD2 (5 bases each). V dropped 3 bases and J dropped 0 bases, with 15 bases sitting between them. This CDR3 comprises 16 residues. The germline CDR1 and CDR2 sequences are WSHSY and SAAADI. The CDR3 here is CASSDAGTSSSYEQYF. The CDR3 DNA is TGCGCCAGCAGTGATGCCGGGACGTCAAGCTCCTACGAGCAGTACTTC.

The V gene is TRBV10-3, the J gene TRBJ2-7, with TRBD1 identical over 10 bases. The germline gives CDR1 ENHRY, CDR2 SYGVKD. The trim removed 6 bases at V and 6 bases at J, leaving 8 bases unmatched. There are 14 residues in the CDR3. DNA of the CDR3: TGTGCCATCAGCGGACAGGGGGTGATGGGCGAGCAGTACTTC. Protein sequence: CAISGQGVMGEQYF.

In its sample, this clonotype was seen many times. The CDR3 sequence: CASSDRDRGTEQFF. Here the CDR3 DNA reads TGTGCCAGCAGCGACCGGGACAGGGGAACTGAGCAGTTCTTC. The V call is TRBV7-2, the J call TRBJ2-1; 10 positions agree with TRBD1. This CDR3 has 14 residues. Losses at the gene ends were 5 bases for V and 9 bases for J; bases not matched to a gene: 7. Germline V gene sequence: CDR1 SGHTA, CDR2 FQGNSA.

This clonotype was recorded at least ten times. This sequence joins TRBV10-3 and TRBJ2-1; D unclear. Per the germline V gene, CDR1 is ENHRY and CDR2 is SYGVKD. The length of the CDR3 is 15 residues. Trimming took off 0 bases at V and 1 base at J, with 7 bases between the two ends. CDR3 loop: CAISESVGSYNEQFF. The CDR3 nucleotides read TGTGCCATCAGTGAGTCGGTCGGTTCCTACAATGAGCAGTTCTTC.

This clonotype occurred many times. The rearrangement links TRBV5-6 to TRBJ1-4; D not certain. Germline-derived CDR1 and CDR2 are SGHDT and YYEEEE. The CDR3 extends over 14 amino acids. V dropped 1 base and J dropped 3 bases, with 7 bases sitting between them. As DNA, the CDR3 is TGTGCCAGCAGCTTGAGGGCGGCTAATGAAAAACTGTTTTTT. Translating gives CASSLRAANEKLFF.

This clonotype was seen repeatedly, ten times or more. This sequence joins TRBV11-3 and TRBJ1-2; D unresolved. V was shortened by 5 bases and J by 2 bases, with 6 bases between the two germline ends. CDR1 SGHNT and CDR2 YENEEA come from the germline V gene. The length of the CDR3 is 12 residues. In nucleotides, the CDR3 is TGTGCCAGCAGCCGAAGCAACTATGGCTACACCTTC. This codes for CASSRSNYGYTF.

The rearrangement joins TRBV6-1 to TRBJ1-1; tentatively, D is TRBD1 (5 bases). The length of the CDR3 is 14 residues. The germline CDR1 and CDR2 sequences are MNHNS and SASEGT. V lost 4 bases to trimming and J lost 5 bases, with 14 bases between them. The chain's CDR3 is CASSASTGFTEAFF. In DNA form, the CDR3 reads TGTGCCAGCAGTGCATCCACAGGTTTTACTGAAGCTTTCTTT.

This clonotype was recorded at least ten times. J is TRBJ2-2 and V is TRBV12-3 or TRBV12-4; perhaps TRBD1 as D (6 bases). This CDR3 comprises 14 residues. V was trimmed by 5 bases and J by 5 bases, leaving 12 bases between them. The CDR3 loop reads CASSAFQGTGELFF. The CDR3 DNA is TGTGCCAGCAGTGCCTTTCAGGGGACCGGGGAGCTGTTTTTT.

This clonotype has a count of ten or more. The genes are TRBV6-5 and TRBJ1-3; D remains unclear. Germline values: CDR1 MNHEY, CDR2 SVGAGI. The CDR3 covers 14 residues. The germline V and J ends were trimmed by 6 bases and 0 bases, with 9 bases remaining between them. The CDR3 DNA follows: TGTGCCAGCAGGCGGGCCTTCTCTGGAAACACCATATATTTT. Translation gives CASRRAFSGNTIYF.

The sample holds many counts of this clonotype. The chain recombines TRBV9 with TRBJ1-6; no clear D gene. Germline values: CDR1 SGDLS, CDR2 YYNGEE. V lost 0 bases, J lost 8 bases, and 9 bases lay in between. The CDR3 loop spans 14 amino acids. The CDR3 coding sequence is TGTGCCAGCAGCGTAGGAGGGTTTGATTCACCCCTCCACTTT. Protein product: CASSVGGFDSPLHF.

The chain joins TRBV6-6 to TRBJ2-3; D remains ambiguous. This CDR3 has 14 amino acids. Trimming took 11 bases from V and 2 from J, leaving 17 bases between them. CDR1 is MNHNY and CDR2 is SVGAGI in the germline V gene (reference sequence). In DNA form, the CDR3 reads TGTGCCTGCTTTAGGGCAGGAGTCACAGATACGCAGTATTTT. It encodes CACFRAGVTDTQYF.

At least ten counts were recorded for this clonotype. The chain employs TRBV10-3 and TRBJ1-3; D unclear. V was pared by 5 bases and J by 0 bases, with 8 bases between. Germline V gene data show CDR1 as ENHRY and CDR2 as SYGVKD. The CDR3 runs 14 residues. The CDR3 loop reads CAISTVSSGNTIYF. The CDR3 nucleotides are TGTGCCATCAGTACAGTGAGCTCTGGAAACACCATATATTTT.

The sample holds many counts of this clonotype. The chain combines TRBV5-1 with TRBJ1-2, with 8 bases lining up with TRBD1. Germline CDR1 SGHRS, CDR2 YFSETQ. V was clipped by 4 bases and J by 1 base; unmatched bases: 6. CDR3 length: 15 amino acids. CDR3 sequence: CASSPDREYNYGYTF. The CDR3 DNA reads TGCGCCAGCAGCCCGGACAGGGAATATAACTATGGCTACACCTTC.

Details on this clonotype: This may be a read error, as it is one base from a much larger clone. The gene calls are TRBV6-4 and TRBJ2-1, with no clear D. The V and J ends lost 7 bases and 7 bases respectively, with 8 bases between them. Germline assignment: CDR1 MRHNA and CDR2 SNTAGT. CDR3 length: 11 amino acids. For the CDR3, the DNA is TGTGCCAGCAAGGGATGTAATGAGCAGTTCTTC. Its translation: CASKGCNEQFF.

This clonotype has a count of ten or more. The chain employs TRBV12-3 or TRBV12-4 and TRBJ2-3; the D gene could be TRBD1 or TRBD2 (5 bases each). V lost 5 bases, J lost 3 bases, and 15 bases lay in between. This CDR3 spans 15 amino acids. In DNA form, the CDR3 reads TGTGCCAGCAGTCACCGGGACGCAAGGACAGATACGCAGTATTTT. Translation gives CASSHRDARTDTQYF.

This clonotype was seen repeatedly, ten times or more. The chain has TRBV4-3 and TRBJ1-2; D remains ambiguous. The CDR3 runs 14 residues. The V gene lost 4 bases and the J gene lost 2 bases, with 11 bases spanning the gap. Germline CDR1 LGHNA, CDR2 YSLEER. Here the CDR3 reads CASSPTANNYGYTF. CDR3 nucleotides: TGCGCCAGCAGCCCGACTGCGAACAACTATGGCTACACCTTC.

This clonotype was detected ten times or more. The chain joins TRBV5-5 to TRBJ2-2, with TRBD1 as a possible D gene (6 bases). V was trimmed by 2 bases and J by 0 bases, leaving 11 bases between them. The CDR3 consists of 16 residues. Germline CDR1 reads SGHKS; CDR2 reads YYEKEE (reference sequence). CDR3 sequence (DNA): TGTGCCAGCAGCTTACAGGGTTTCCCGAACACCGGGGAGCTGTTTTTT. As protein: CASSLQGFPNTGELFF.

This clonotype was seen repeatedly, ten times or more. DNA for the CDR3: TGCGCCAGCAGCTTGGGTACTAGCGGCACGAACACCGGGGAGCTGTTTTTT. Residues: CASSLGTSGTNTGELFF. The V call is TRBV5-1, the J call TRBJ2-2; 8 positions match TRBD2. V lost 0 bases, J lost 0 bases, and 4 bases stayed unmatched. The CDR3 has 17 residues. Germline CDR1 reads SGHRS; CDR2 reads YFSETQ.

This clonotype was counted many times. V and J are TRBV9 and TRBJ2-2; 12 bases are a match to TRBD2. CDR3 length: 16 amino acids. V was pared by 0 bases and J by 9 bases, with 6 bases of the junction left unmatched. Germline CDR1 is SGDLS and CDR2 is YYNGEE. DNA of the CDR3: TGTGCCAGCAGCGTAGATCCTAGCGGGGGGGCCCGGGAGCTGTTTTTT. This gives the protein CASSVDPSGGARELFF.

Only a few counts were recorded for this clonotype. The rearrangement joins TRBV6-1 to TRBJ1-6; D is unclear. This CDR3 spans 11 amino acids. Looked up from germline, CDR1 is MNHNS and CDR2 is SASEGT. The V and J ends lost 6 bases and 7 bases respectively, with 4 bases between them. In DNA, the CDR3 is TGTGCCAGCAGGAGGAATTCACCCCTCCACTTT. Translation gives CASRRNSPLHF.

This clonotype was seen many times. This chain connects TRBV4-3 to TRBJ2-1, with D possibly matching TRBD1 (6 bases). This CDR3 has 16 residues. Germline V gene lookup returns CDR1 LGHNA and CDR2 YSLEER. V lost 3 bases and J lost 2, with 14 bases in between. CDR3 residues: CASSQGVGAAYNEQFF. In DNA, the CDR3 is TGCGCCAGCAGCCAGGGGGTGGGGGCAGCCTACAATGAGCAGTTCTTC.

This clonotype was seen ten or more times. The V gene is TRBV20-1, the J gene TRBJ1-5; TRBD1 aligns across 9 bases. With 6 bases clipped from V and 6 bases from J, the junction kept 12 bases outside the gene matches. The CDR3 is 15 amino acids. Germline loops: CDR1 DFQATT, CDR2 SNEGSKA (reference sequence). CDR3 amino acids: CSAKSGGTGIQPQHF. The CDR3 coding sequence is TGCAGTGCAAAGAGTGGTGGGACAGGGATTCAGCCCCAGCATTTT.

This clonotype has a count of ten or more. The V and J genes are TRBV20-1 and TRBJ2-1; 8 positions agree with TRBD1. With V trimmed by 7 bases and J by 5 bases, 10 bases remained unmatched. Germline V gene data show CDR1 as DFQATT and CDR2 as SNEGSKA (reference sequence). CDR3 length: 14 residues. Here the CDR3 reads CSGQGQVINNEQFF. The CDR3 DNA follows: TGCAGTGGTCAGGGACAGGTTATTAACAATGAGCAGTTCTTC.

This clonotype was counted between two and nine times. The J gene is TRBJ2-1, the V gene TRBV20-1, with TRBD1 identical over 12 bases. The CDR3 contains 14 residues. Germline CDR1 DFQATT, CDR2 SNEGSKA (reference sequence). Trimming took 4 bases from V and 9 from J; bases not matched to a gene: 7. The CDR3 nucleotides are TGCAGTGCTATAGCCGGGACAGGGGGCTCTGAGCAGTTCTTC. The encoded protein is CSAIAGTGGSEQFF.

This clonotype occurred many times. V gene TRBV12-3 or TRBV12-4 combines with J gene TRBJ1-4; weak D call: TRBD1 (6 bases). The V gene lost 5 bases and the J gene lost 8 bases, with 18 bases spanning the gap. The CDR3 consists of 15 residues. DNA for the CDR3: TGTGCCAGCAGTCTCAGGAGGGGGGAGAGCGAAAAACTGTTTTTT. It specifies CASSLRRGESEKLFF.

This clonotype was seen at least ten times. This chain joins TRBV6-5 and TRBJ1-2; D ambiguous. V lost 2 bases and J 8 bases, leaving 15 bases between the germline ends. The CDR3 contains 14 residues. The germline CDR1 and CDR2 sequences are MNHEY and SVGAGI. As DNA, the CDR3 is TGTGCCAGCAGTTACGGCCCTTCCCCCGGAGGCTACACCTTC. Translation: CASSYGPSPGGYTF.

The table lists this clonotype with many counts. This CDR3 is CSTTRDRVNTGELFF. The DNA of the CDR3 is TGCAGTACAACCCGGGACAGGGTTAACACCGGGGAGCTGTTTTTT. This rearrangement joins TRBV20-1 to TRBJ2-2, with 9 bases matching TRBD1. Germline V gives CDR1 DFQATT, CDR2 SNEGSKA (reference sequence). V lost 8 bases to trimming and J lost 2 bases; unmatched junction nucleotides: 9. The CDR3 runs to 15 residues.

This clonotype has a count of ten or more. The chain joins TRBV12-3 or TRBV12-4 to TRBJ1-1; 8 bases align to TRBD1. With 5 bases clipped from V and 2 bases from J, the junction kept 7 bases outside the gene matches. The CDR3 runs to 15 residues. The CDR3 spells CASSPDTGGNTEAFF. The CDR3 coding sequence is TGTGCCAGCAGTCCTGATACAGGGGGAAACACTGAAGCTTTCTTT.